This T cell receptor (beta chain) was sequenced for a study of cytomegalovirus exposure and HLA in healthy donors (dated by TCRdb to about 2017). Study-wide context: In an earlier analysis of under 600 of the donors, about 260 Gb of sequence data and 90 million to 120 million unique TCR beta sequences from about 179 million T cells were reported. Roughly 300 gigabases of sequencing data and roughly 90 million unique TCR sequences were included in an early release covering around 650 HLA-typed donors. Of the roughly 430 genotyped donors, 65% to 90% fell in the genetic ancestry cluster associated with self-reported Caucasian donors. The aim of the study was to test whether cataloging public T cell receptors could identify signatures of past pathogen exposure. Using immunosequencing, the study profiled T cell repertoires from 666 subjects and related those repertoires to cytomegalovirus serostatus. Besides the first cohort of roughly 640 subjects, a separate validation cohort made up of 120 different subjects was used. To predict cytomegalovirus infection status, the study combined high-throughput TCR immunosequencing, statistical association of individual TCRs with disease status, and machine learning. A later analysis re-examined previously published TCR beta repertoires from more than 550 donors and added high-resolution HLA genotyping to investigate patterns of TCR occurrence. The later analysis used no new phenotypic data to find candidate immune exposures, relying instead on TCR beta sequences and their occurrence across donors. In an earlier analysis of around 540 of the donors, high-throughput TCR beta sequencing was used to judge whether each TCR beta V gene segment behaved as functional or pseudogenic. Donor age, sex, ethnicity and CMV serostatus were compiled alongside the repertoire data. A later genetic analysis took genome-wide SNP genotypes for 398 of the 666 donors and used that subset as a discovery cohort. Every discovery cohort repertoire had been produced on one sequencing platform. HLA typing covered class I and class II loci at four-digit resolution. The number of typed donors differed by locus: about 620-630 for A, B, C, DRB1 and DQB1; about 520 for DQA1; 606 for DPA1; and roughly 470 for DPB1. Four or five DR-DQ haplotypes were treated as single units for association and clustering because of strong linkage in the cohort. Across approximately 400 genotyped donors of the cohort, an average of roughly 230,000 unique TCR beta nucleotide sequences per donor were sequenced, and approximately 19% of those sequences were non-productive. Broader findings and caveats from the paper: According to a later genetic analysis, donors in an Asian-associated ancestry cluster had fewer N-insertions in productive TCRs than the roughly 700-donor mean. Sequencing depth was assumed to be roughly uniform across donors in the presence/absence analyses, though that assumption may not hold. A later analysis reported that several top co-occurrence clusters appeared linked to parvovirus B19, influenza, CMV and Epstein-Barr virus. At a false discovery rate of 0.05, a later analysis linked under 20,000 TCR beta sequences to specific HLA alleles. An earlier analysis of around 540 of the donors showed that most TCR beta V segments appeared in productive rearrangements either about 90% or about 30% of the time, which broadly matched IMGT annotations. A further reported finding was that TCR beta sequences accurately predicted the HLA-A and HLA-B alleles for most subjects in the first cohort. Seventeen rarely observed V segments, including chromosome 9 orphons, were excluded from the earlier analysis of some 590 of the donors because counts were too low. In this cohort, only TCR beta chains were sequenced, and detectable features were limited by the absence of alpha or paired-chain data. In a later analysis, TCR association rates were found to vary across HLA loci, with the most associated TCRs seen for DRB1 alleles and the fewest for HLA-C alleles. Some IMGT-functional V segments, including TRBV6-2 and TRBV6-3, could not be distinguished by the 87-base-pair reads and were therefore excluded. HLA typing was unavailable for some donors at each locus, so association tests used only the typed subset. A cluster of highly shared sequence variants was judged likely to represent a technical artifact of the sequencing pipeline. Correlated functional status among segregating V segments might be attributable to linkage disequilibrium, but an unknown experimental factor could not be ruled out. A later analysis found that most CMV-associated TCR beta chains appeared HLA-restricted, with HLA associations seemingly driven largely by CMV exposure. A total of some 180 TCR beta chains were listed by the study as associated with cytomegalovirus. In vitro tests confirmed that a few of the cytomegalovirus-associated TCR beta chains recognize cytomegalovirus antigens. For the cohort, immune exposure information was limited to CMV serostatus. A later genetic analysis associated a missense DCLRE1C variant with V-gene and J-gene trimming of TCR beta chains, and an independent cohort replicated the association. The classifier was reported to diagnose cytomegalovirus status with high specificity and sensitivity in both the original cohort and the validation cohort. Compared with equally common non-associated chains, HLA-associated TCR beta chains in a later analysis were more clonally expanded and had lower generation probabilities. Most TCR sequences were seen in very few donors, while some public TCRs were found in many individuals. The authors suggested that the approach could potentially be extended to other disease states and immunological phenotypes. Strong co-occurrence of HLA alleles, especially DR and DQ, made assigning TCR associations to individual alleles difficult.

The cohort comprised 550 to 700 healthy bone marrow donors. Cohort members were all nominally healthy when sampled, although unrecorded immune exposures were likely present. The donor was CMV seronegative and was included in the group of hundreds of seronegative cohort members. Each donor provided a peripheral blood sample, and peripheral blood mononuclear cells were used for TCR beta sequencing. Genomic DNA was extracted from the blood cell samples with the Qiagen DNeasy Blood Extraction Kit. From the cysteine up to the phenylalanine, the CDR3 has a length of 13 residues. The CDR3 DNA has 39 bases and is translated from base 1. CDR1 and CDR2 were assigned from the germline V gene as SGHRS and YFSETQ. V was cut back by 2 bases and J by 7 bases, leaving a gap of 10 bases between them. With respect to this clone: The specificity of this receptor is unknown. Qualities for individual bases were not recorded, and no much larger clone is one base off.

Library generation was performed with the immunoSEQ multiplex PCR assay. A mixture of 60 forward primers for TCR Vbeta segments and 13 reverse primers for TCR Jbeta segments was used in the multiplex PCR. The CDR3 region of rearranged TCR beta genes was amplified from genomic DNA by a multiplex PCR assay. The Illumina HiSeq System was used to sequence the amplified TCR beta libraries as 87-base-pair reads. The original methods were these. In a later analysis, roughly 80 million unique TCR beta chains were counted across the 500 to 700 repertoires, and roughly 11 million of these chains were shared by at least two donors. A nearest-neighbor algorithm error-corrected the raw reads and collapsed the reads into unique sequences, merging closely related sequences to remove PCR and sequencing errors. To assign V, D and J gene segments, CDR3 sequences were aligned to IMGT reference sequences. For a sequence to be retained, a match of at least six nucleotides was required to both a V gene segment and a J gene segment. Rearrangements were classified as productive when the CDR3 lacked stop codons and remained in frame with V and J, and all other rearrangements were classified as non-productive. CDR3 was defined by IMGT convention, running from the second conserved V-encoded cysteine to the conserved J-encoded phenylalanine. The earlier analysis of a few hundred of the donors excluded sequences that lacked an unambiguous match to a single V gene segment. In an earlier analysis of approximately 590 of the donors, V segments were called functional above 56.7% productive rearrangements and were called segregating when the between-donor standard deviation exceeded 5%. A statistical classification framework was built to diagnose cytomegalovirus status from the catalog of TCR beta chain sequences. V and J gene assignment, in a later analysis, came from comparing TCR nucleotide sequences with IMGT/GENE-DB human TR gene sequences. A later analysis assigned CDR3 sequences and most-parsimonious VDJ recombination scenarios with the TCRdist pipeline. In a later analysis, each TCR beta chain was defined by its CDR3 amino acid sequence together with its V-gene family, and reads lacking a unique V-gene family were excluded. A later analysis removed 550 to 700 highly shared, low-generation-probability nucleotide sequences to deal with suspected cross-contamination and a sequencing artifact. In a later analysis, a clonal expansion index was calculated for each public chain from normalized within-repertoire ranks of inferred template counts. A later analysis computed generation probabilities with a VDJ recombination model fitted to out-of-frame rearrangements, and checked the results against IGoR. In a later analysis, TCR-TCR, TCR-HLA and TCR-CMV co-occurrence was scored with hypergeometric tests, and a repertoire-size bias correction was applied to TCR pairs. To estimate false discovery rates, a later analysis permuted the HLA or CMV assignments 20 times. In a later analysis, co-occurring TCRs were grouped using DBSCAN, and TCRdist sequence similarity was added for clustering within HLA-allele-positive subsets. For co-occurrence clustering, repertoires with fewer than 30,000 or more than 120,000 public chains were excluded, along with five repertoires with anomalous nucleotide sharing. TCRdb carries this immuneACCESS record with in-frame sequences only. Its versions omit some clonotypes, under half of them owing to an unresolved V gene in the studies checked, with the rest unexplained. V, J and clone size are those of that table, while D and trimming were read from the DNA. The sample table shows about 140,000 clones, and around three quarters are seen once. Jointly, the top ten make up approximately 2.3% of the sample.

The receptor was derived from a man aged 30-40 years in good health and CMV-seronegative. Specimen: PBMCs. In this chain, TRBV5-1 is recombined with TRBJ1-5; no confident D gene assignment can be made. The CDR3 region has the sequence CASSLTPGQPQHF. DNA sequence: TGCGCCAGCAGCTTAACCCCGGGACAGCCCCAGCATTTT.